This T cell receptor (beta chain) emerged from a study of read filtering for tumor transcriptome and immune sequencing. Molecular barcoded adaptors covering alpha/delta and beta/gamma chains were used on 400 ng RNA. TCRdb analysed the reads with MiXCR anew, one entry per CDR3 protein. The data show roughly 60,000 distinct CDR3 sequences, approximately 22% seen once. Germline lookup yields CDR1 SQVTM and CDR2 ANQGSEA. This CDR3 contains 16 residues. Trimming stripped 3 bases from V and 3 bases from J, with 18 bases between. This clonotype came up many times. Sequenced: a population of CD138-negative cells sorted from bone marrow. The TCR originated in a donor older than 35 with multiple myeloma. This chain joins TRBV29-1 and TRBJ2-1, with D possibly matching TRBD1 (5 bases). The CDR3 DNA reads TGCAGCGTTGAGTCCCTTTTGGGGCCCAACTACAATGAGCAGTTCTTC. Amino acid sequence: CSVESLLGPNYNEQFF.